This TCR beta chain emerged from a study of T cells in Graves' hyperthyroidism and ophthalmopathy (dated by TCRdb to 2018 to 2020). For context, the study as a whole: Peripheral blood samples were taken at the time of initial diagnosis, prior to any treatment. Prospective prediction of ophthalmopathy was tested in an independent validation cohort consisting of fewer than 20 hyperthyroidism patients and around 17 patients who later progressed to ophthalmopathy. The 95 to 100 discovery patients were randomly split 7:3 into training and test sets. Following sampling, methimazole starting at 30 mg daily was given to hyperthyroidism patients, and high-dose intravenous methylprednisolone was given to ophthalmopathy patients. The study also compared thyroid tissue and blood T-cell repertoires from more than 5 Graves' hyperthyroidism patients. A discovery cohort of approximately 97 patients, 43 with Graves' ophthalmopathy and fewer than 65 with stable Graves' hyperthyroidism, was used to find distinguishing TCR V-J signatures. The paper reports TCR Vbeta CDR3 sequencing of more than 120 peripheral blood samples: 43 ophthalmopathy, some 80 hyperthyroidism and 17 progressor patients.

General conclusions and limits of the study: Sample size was not statistically predetermined, and investigators were not blinded to group allocation. In validation, progression to ophthalmopathy was predicted by the model with about 70% sensitivity and about 72% specificity, a median of approximately 6.5 months before onset. A 13 V-J signature model separated ophthalmopathy from stable hyperthyroidism, with approximately 87% sensitivity and 81% to 83% specificity in cross-validation and 80%/75% in testing. Most expanded thyroid clonotypes (frequency above 0.001) were also detected in blood, suggesting blood repertoires may reflect thyroid immune responses.

Amplification of TCR beta CDR3 regions was carried out from RNA transcripts. The TCR CDR3 was subjected to a first round of RT-PCR using the HTBI primer set and the Qiagen OneStep RT-PCR kit. Libraries were constructed in a second round of multiplex PCR, after which size selection and purification were performed. The libraries were sequenced on an Illumina HiSeq2000 using paired-end 100 bp reads. The paper's processing steps were these. SOAPnuke was used to process the raw data, removing reads that contained adapters or uncalled bases, had a mean Phred below 15, or lacked an exact match to the constant primer or identifier. COPE v1.2.5 was used to merge high-quality paired reads, and clonotypes were defined as unique nucleotide sequences. MiTCR v1.1 was used to align clonotypes to the IMGT TRBV, TRBD and TRBJ reference segments. Only V-J combinations with frequency above 0.0001, covering 98% to 99.2% of repertoires, were analysed. The TCS score was defined as the ratio of F50 (clonal expansion) to E x V (chaos), calculated using BLOSUM62-based TCRdist between CDR3 peptides within each V-J. Welch's t-statistics and random forest reduced 500 to 550 V-J features to under 15, which were used in a naive Bayes classifier (R e1071). In-frame beta chains were kept once TCRdb had trimmed the public reads at Q25 with fastp and called clones with MiXCR. Every distinct CDR3 protein forms one entry, paired with its most common genes and DNA. The V and J calls, along with clone size, are taken from TCRdb and not from the paper's own processing. This sample comprises 300,000 to 400,000 distinct CDR3 sequences, over 15% of them detected only once. Under 55% of the sample is held by the ten biggest clonotypes.

Worth noting for this clonotype: Its antigen is unknown. No per-base quality is available; no much larger clone lies one base away.

Stable Graves' hyperthyroidism was defined as no progression to ophthalmopathy during 18 months of follow-up. Hyperthyroidism patients were newly diagnosed, had a disease duration of under 2 months, and were aged 18 to 65 years. Patients with uncontrolled infections, other autoimmune diseases, pregnancy or lactation were excluded. Diagnoses relied on clinical symptoms, serum thyroxine and TRAb, thyroid ultrasound and orbital computed tomography. PBMCs were isolated from 7.5 to 10 ml of fresh peripheral blood by Ficoll-Paque density gradient centrifugation. Total RNA was extracted using Trizol reagent, and RNA quality was assessed on an Agilent 2100 Bioanalyzer. V is shortened by 3 bases, J by 9 bases, and the region joining them spans 9 bases. The CDR3 covers 12 residues, taking in both the cysteine and the phenylalanine. Only the CDR3 portion is preserved as DNA: 36 bases, with reading frame beginning at the first base. Based on the germline V gene, the CDR1 and CDR2 sequences are SNHLY and FYNNEI.

The clonotype comes from a woman aged 50 to 60 with Graves' hyperthyroidism. This chain joins TRBV2 to TRBJ2-1; the D gene is perhaps TRBD1 or TRBD2, each of them matching over 6 bases. The sequenced sample was blood. CDR3 reads: CASSEGGPEQFF. Here is the DNA: TGTGCCAGCAGTGAGGGGGGCCCTGAGCAGTTCTTC.